The present entry profiles one T cell receptor (beta chain) with its context. This clonotype has a handful of counts. The target of this receptor is not known. It has no much larger one-base neighbor in the sample; base qualities were not kept. Library preparation was by 5' RACE. Sequencer: Illumina HiSeq 2500. A second PCR of roughly 7 to 11 cycles was performed with a sample-barcoded 5' primer and a J-beta primer mix. Each TCR beta cDNA molecule received a unique molecular identifier from a template-switch 5' adaptor carrying 12 random nucleotides. Each sample yielded at least 2.5 million CDR3-containing paired-end reads. First-strand cDNA was synthesized from all RNA with the Mint cDNA synthesis kit, primed by a TRBC-specific oligonucleotide. Following uracil-DNA glycosylase treatment, all cDNA underwent a first 18-cycle PCR with the universal primers M1SS and BC2_uni_R. The paper's data handling went like this. Each sample was normalized by randomly selecting 1 million high-quality reads, each carrying a distinct molecular identifier. Reads with shared molecular identifiers were discarded instead of being binned into consensus sequences. MiTCR, run with a Q25 quality threshold and the strictest error-elimination algorithm, handled CDR3 identification, clonotype clustering and error correction. A nonparametric unseen species model using Euler transformation provided a lower-bound estimate of total TCR beta diversity. Using fastp trimming at Q25 and MiXCR clonotype assembly, TCRdb reanalyzed the public sequencing data and kept in-frame beta chains. Rows merge per CDR3 protein into single entries with the most common DNA and genes. The authors' filters were not applied to this entry. The sample table holds about 730,000 distinct CDR3 sequences, of which roughly 47% were seen once. The ten biggest clones cover under 25% of the sample.

The sample belongs to a study of blood T cells in healthy people across ages (dated by TCRdb to about 2015). With respect to the entire study: In model experiments, template switching captured about one uniquely barcoded TCR beta cDNA molecule for every two T cells. The study measured age-related changes in TCR beta repertoire diversity using deep sequencing normalized with unique cDNA molecular identifiers. The donors were divided into four age groups: young (average around 17 years), middle-aged (about 40), aged (roughly 66) and long-lived (about 84). To avoid experimental bias, donors of different ages were randomly spread across the sequencing lanes. Two additional independent replicas of 1 million unique cDNA reads from the same blood draw were analyzed for two donors (one aged 18 to 30 and one aged 80 or older).

Measured from the cysteine to the phenylalanine, the CDR3 is 13 residues long. The DNA shown is the 39-base CDR3, in frame from base 1. V sheds 0 bases and J sheds 6 bases, leaving 6 bases between their ends. CDR1 and CDR2 were assigned from the germline V gene as MNHEY and SVGAGI. Study-level results and caveats: There was a strong correlation between observed TCR beta diversity and the percentage of naive T cells measured by flow cytometry. Estimates of total diversity from one million sequenced T cells were regarded as lower bounds and underestimates. Since profiling was done on bulk unsorted PBMCs, naive and antigen-experienced compartments could not be conclusively compared. Because the CMV infection status of the donors was unknown, age-related changes in expanded clonotypes may potentially have been confounded. The long-lived group showed more naive CD4+ T cells, fewer expanded clones and increased TCR diversity than the aged group, suggesting age selection. Observed TCR beta diversity per million T cells fell roughly linearly with age, and a significant reduction was already apparent by age around 40.

The donors were roughly 40 Caucasian individuals from Russia, aged about 6 to 100 years, who were systemically healthy. Each donor gave about 9.7 milliliters of peripheral blood, drawn into EDTA-treated Vacutainer tubes. Ficoll-Paque density-gradient centrifugation was used to isolate PBMCs, with at least 6.5 million per sample. Trizol reagent was used to extract total RNA from the PBMCs, yielding at least 5.5 micrograms per sample. For every donor, an aliquot of PBMCs went through flow cytometry to measure the percentages of naive CD45RAhigh/CD27high T cells. The receptor was derived from a woman aged 55-69 years in good health. This chain is built from TRBV6-5 and TRBJ2-1; the D gene lacks a confident call. The sample consisted of blood. The CDR3 has the sequence CASSYSNSNEQFF. The DNA sequence is TGTGCCAGCAGTTACTCGAATTCCAATGAGCAGTTCTTC.